The 29 T cell receptor beta chains presented below share a single source sample, sequenced in a study of cytomegalovirus exposure and HLA in healthy donors. 60 Vbeta and 13 Jbeta primers were used in PCR. TCRdb's table, derived via immunoSEQ multiplex PCR, lists solely in-frame clones and lacks some. The sample has about 160,000 clones, over 80% seen once; the top ten hold over 4%. Sequenced: PBMCs. The source is a man over 45 in good health and CMV-seropositive.

This clone turned up a few times. The CDR3 DNA reads as TGTGCCAGCAGCGTCGCCAGCGGGGAGTCCGGGGAGCTGTTTTTT. It codes for CASSVASGESGELFF. The chain carries TRBV9 and TRBJ2-2; 7 bases fit TRBD2. With 2 bases clipped from V and 6 bases from J, the junction kept 7 bases outside the gene matches. CDR1 is SGDLS, CDR2 YYNGEE, per germline. The CDR3 length is 15 residues.

CDR3 loop: CASSSTGYATDTQYF. The CDR3, as DNA: TGTGCCAGCAGCTCCACAGGGTACGCCACAGATACGCAGTATTTT. The chain has TRBV11-1 and TRBJ2-3; possible D gene TRBD1, 6 bases. The germline V gene encodes CDR1 SGHAT and CDR2 FQDESV (reference sequence). V dropped 4 bases and J dropped 2 bases, with 13 bases sitting between them. CDR3 length: 15 amino acids.

V usage is TRBV4-1 and J usage is TRBJ1-1; TRBD1 aligns across 9 bases. The CDR3 totals 12 residues. CDR1 is MGHRA and CDR2 is YSYEKL in the germline V gene. J was trimmed by 8 bases and V by 5 bases; bases with no gene match: 3. Here the CDR3 reads CASSGTGLEAFF. In nucleotides, the CDR3 is TGCGCCAGCAGCGGGACAGGGCTGGAAGCTTTCTTT.

As DNA, the CDR3 is TGTGCCATCAGTGGGGACAGGGGATTAGCCAAAAACATTCAGTACTTC. Protein product: CAISGDRGLAKNIQYF. The chain links TRBV10-3 to TRBJ2-4; 10 bases are shared with TRBD1. Germline V CDR1 and CDR2: ENHRY, SYGVKD. There are 16 residues in the CDR3. Trimming removed 4 bases from V and 0 bases from J; junction bases left unmatched: 3.

There are a few counts of this clone. J is TRBJ1-6 and V is TRBV7-3; TRBD1 agrees at 7 bases. CDR3 length: 15 amino acids. Trimming removed 1 base from V and 7 bases from J; junction bases left unmatched: 4. Germline lookup yields CDR1 SGHTA and CDR2 FQGTGA. The CDR3 is CASSLSGQANSPLHF. CDR3 bases: TGTGCCAGCAGCTTAAGTGGACAGGCCAATTCACCCCTCCACTTT.

This chain connects TRBV19 to TRBJ1-1, with D uncertain. CDR1 LNHDA and CDR2 SQIVND come from the germline V gene (reference sequence). V was pared by 2 bases and J by 6 bases, with 10 bases between. CDR3 length: 13 residues. CDR3 residues: CASSINSGAEAFF. In nucleotides, the CDR3 is TGTGCCAGTAGTATAAACTCCGGGGCTGAAGCTTTCTTT.

The chain recombines TRBV6-1 with TRBJ2-7; tentative D call: TRBD1 (5 bases). The CDR3 spans 13 residues. CDR1 MNHNS and CDR2 SASEGT come from the germline V gene. V was shortened by 5 bases and J by 6 bases, with 14 bases between the two germline ends. The CDR3 DNA follows: TGTGCCAGCAGTATCCCGCAGGGTACCGAGCAGTACTTC. It translates to CASSIPQGTEQYF.

V and J are TRBV6-1 and TRBJ2-7; possible D gene TRBD1, 5 bases. V was pared by 1 base and J by 0 bases, with 13 bases between. Per germline, CDR1 MNHNS and CDR2 SASEGT. The CDR3 contains 16 residues. The CDR3 DNA is TGTGCCAGCAGTGAAGTTTCAGGGCCGAGCTCCTACGAGCAGTACTTC. Protein product: CASSEVSGPSSYEQYF.

This chain links TRBV13 with TRBJ2-1; 7 nucleotides align to TRBD1. The CDR3 is 13 amino acids. CDR1 and CDR2 from the germline V gene are PRHDT and FYEKMQ (reference sequence). Trimming at V came to 8 bases and at J to 5 bases, leaving 6 bases not matched to a gene. The CDR3 loop is CASHGTEDNEQFF. CDR3 DNA: TGTGCCAGCCATGGGACAGAAGACAATGAGCAGTTCTTC.

The CDR3 nucleotides read TGTGCCAGCAGCTGCATGGAACGATGGACAGGGAATCAGCCCCAGCATTTT. Translation: CASSCMERWTGNQPQHF. The chain has TRBV7-4 and TRBJ1-5, with 8 bases lining up with TRBD1. V shed 4 bases and J 4 bases; nucleotides not matched to a gene: 12. Germline CDR1 and CDR2: SGHVT and SQSDAQ. The CDR3 sequence is 17 residues long.

The chain combines TRBV19 with TRBJ2-3; 15 bases line up with TRBD2. There are 17 residues in the CDR3. V gave up 2 bases and J gave up 4 bases; unmatched junction bases: 4. CDR1 is LNHDA and CDR2 is SQIVND in the germline V gene (reference sequence). This CDR3 is CASSITGLAGGPDTQYF. CDR3 nucleotides: TGTGCCAGTAGTATAACAGGACTAGCGGGGGGGCCAGATACGCAGTATTTT.

The J gene is TRBJ2-7, the V gene TRBV30; maybe TRBD2 (6 bases). The germline CDR1 and CDR2 sequences are GTSNPN and SVGIG (reference sequence). The CDR3 length is 15 residues. Trimming shortened V by 0 bases and J by 6 bases, and 18 bases separated the two germline ends. The DNA of the CDR3 is TGTGCCTGGAGTGTACTGAGAGGGGCGGGGAGCGAGCAGTACTTC. Its translation is CAWSVLRGAGSEQYF.

V and J are TRBV28 and TRBJ2-7; the D gene is possibly TRBD2 (5 bases). This CDR3 spans 12 amino acids. V was cut by 8 bases and J by 3 bases, with 11 bases left in between. CDR1 MDHEN and CDR2 SYDVKM come from the germline V gene. For the CDR3, the DNA is TGTGCCAGCGAGGACTCAGACTACGAGCAGTACTTC. Residues: CASEDSDYEQYF.

The chain carries TRBV30 and TRBJ2-1; no clear D gene. CDR1 and CDR2 from the germline V gene are GTSNPN and SVGIG (reference sequence). The CDR3 has 12 residues. Trimming pared 4 bases from V and 6 bases from J, leaving 10 bases between. CDR3 in DNA: TGTGCCTGGATGTCTAGTCCCAATGAGCAGTTCTTC. Its protein product is CAWMSSPNEQFF.

The V and J genes are TRBV9 and TRBJ2-7; D is perhaps TRBD2 (6 bases). The CDR3 contains 16 residues. Germline CDR1 SGDLS, CDR2 YYNGEE. Trimming took 3 bases from V and 4 from J, leaving 20 bases between them. The CDR3 loop is CASSAGLTPSLYEQYF. The CDR3 coding sequence is TGTGCCAGCAGCGCGGGACTCACCCCATCTCTTTACGAGCAGTACTTC.

The chain carries TRBV6-1 and TRBJ1-6; D may be TRBD1 (5 bases). The V end was cut by 4 bases, the J end by 4 bases, with 11 bases between. The CDR3 covers 15 residues. Germline V gene lookup returns CDR1 MNHNS and CDR2 SASEGT. Here the CDR3 reads CASSVQQVYNSPLHF. CDR3 DNA sequence: TGTGCCAGCAGTGTACAACAGGTGTATAATTCACCCCTCCACTTT.

The genes are TRBV9 and TRBJ1-1; D unresolved. The CDR3 contains 14 residues. The ends were cut back, 1 base at V and 1 base at J, with 8 bases in the middle. The germline gives CDR1 SGDLS, CDR2 YYNGEE. Here the CDR3 reads CASSVSGTNTEAFF. The CDR3 DNA reads as TGTGCCAGCAGCGTATCAGGAACGAACACTGAAGCTTTCTTT.

This clone was observed many times. The rearrangement joins TRBV6-1 to TRBJ2-7; 10 nucleotides align to TRBD2. The trim removed 1 base at V and 2 bases at J, leaving 2 bases unmatched. The V gene's germline CDR1 is MNHNS and CDR2 SASEGT. The CDR3 is 15 residues long. DNA for the CDR3: TGTGCCAGCAGTGAAGACCTAGCGGGGGCCTACGAGCAGTACTTC. This encodes CASSEDLAGAYEQYF.

The gene calls are TRBV29-1 and TRBJ2-3; TRBD2 matches at 7 bases. CDR3 size: 13 residues. The ends lost 6 bases at V and 1 base at J; junction bases unmatched: 4. Germline V gene lookup returns CDR1 SQVTM and CDR2 ANQGSEA. DNA for the CDR3: TGCAGCGTCGCTGGGGGGGGCACAGATACGCAGTATTTT. Encoded protein: CSVAGGGTDTQYF.

The CDR3, as DNA: TGTGCCAGCACCCCGGGACTACAAACAGATACGCAGTATTTT. Residues: CASTPGLQTDTQYF. The gene calls are TRBV28 and TRBJ2-3, with 7 positions matching TRBD2. Germline values: CDR1 MDHEN, CDR2 SYDVKM. V shed 7 bases, J shed 3 bases, and the junction held 7 bases outside the gene matches. This CDR3 has 14 residues. The full variable domain, in which reference TRBV28 and TRBJ2-3 provide the parts outside the CDR3, is DVKVTQSSRYLVKRTGEKVFLECVQDMDHENMFWYRQDPGLGLRLIYFSYDVKMKEKGDIPEGYSVSREKKERFSLILESASTNQTSMYLCASTPGLQTDTQYFGPGTRLTVL.

This chain uses TRBV6-5 with TRBJ2-1; D unclear. CDR3 length: 15 amino acids. CDR1 and CDR2 (germline): MNHEY, SVGAGI. The germline V and J ends were trimmed by 5 bases and 0 bases, with 11 bases remaining between them. The CDR3 loop reads CASSGSTSSYNEQFF. CDR3 in DNA: TGTGCCAGCAGTGGTTCCACGAGCTCCTACAATGAGCAGTTCTTC.

The CDR3 DNA reads as TGTGCCACCCTAAGTGAAGCGGGCTTTAATCCCTACAATGAGCAGTTCTTC. Protein product: CATLSEAGFNPYNEQFF. The chain combines TRBV10-3 with TRBJ2-1; perhaps TRBD2 as D (6 bases). Germline V lookup: CDR1 ENHRY, CDR2 SYGVKD. Trimming stripped 10 bases from V and 2 bases from J, with 24 bases between. This CDR3 has 17 amino acids.

The chain employs TRBV2 and TRBJ1-1; D is ambiguous. In germline, CDR1 is SNHLY, CDR2 FYNNEI. The V gene lost 8 bases and the J gene lost 0 bases, with 13 bases spanning the gap. The CDR3 consists of 14 residues. The CDR3 DNA is TGTGCCAGCGGGCGCGGGAGCATGAACACTGAAGCTTTCTTT. It is translated as CASGRGSMNTEAFF.

This chain uses TRBV28 with TRBJ2-1, with 9 nucleotides matching TRBD1. From germline, CDR1 is MDHEN and CDR2 SYDVKM. The J segment lost 7 bases and the V segment lost 6 bases, leaving 10 bases of the junction unmatched. The CDR3 has 15 amino acids. The DNA for the CDR3 is TGTGCCAGCAGCCCCCAGTTGGACAGGGGAAATGAGCAGTTCTTC. Translating it yields CASSPQLDRGNEQFF.

This rearrangement joins TRBV6-4 to TRBJ2-2; TRBD2 aligns across 7 bases. After removal of 2 bases from V and 4 bases from J, the junction contained 7 bases not matched to a gene. The CDR3 is made up of 16 amino acids. The germline V gene encodes CDR1 MRHNA and CDR2 SNTAGT. The CDR3: CASSDGLAAVTGELFF. Here the CDR3 DNA reads TGTGCCAGCAGTGACGGGCTAGCGGCCGTCACCGGGGAGCTGTTTTTT.

The V call is TRBV5-4, the J call TRBJ1-1; 12 nucleotides agree with TRBD1. CDR1 SGHNT and CDR2 YYREEE come from the germline V gene (reference sequence). The junction had 2 bases not matched to a gene; V was cut back by 0 bases and J by 8 bases. The CDR3 totals 14 residues. The CDR3 spells CASSLGGQGAEAFF. CDR3 nucleotides: TGTGCCAGCAGCTTGGGGGGACAGGGGGCAGAAGCTTTCTTT.

The genes are TRBV7-9 and TRBJ1-1; D not certain. The CDR3 has 15 amino acids. V gave up 1 base and J gave up 0 bases, with 9 bases separating them. The germline V gene has CDR1 SEHNR and CDR2 FQNEAQ (reference sequence). CDR3 DNA: TGTGCCAGCAGCTTAGTCGCGGGCTTGAACACTGAAGCTTTCTTT. Residues: CASSLVAGLNTEAFF.

This sequence joins TRBV7-9 and TRBJ2-5; 10 bases are a match to TRBD2. With 4 bases clipped from V and 1 base from J, the junction kept 3 bases outside the gene matches. From germline, CDR1 is SEHNR and CDR2 FQNEAQ (reference sequence). This CDR3 is 15 amino acids long. The DNA for the CDR3 is TGTGCCAGCAGCTACCGACTAGCGGGCCAAGAGACCCAGTACTTC. Amino acid sequence: CASSYRLAGQETQYF.

The rearrangement joins TRBV6-4 to TRBJ2-7, with D tentatively TRBD1 (6 bases). This CDR3 comprises 15 residues. Germline CDR1 and CDR2: MRHNA and SNTAGT. Trimming took 5 bases from V and 2 from J, leaving 16 bases between them. CDR3: CASSPPGTPTYEQYF. CDR3 sequence (DNA): TGTGCCAGCAGTCCGCCCGGGACACCGACCTACGAGCAGTACTTC.